This TCR beta chain emerged from a study of blood T cell repertoires in COVID-19. There are 13 residues in the CDR3. Germline V gives CDR1 SGHTA, CDR2 FQGTGA. Trimming at V came to 5 bases and at J to 10 bases, leaving 7 bases not matched to a gene. Produced via immunoSEQ multiplex PCR; TCRdb's table is partial and in-frame only. The profile shows some 77,000 clones, about 82% of them singletons. The source of this sequence is a woman aged 55-70 years with acute or convalescent COVID-19. V and J are TRBV7-3 and TRBJ1-2, with 10 bases that match TRBD1. Sequencing input: peripheral blood. CDR3 amino acids: CASSASGTGDYTF. CDR3 nucleotide sequence: TGTGCCAGCAGCGCATCCGGGACAGGGGACTACACCTTC. The variable domain in full, with the rest retrieved from reference TRBV7-3 and TRBJ1-2, is GAGVSQTPSNKVTEKGKYVELRCDPISGHTALYWYRQSLGQGPEFLIYFQGTGAADDSGLPNDRFFAVRPEGSVSTLKIQRTERGDSAVYLCASSASGTGDYTFGSGTRLTVV.